Below are 8 T cell receptor beta chains sequenced from a single sample in a study of blood T cells in healthy people across ages. Using a J-beta primer mix together with a sample-barcoded 5' primer, a second PCR was run for about 6 to 11 cycles. TCRdb used MiXCR to reprocess the 5' RACE reads, holding one entry per CDR3 protein. Of roughly 640,000 distinct CDR3 sequences in the sample, about 28% are singletons; the top ten hold less than 20%. The specimen was blood. These receptors all stem from a woman older than 75 in good health.

The sample holds many counts of this clonotype. The rearrangement links TRBV20-1 to TRBJ2-5, with TRBD2 matching 7 bases. This CDR3 contains 15 residues. Germline values: CDR1 DFQATT, CDR2 SNEGSKA (reference sequence). Germline trimming cut 5 bases from V and 0 bases from J; bases unmatched to any gene: 9. CDR3 DNA sequence: TGCAGTGCTCGCTTGGCTAGCGGTTACCAAGAGACCCAGTACTTC. Translation: CSARLASGYQETQYF.

This clonotype was observed a handful of times. This chain connects TRBV6-5 to TRBJ1-1; tentative D call: TRBD1 (5 bases). V lost 0 bases to trimming and J lost 7 bases, with 12 bases between them. Germline V CDR1 and CDR2: MNHEY, SVGAGI. The CDR3 is 14 amino acids. For the CDR3, the DNA is TGTGCCAGCAGTTACTCGAGAGGGGTTGGTGAAGCTTTCTTT. It specifies CASSYSRGVGEAFF.

The table lists this clonotype with a few counts. This chain connects TRBV28 to TRBJ2-7; TRBD1 matches 9 bases. Germline trimming cut 6 bases from V and 3 bases from J; bases unmatched to any gene: 9. This CDR3 region has 15 residues. In germline, CDR1 is MDHEN, CDR2 SYDVKM. The CDR3 nucleotides are TGTGCCAGCAGCGAGACAGGGGGAAATCACTACGAGCAGTACTTC. It translates to CASSETGGNHYEQYF.

The rearrangement links TRBV5-6 to TRBJ2-1, with 10 bases fitting TRBD1. The germline gives CDR1 SGHDT, CDR2 YYEEEE. V dropped 4 bases and J dropped 10; count of bases not matched to a gene: 5. The CDR3 spans 13 residues. The CDR3 sequence is CASSLTGGFEQFF. CDR3 bases: TGTGCCAGCAGCCTGACAGGGGGCTTCGAGCAGTTCTTC.

Points on this clonotype: A read error may explain this, as a much larger clone is one base away. The chain joins TRBV12-3 or TRBV12-4 to TRBJ2-3; 7 bases align to TRBD1. V was pared by 6 bases and J by 1 base, with 4 bases of the junction left unmatched. The CDR3 covers 14 residues. CDR3 sequence: CASSWGQRTDTQYF. DNA of the CDR3: TGTGCCAGCAGCTGGGGACAGCGCACAGATACGCAGTATTTT.

Ten or more counts support this clonotype. The chain carries TRBV9 and TRBJ2-6; D gene ambiguous. Per germline, CDR1 SGDLS and CDR2 YYNGEE. Trimming removed 3 bases at V and 0 bases at J, with 16 bases between. There are 18 residues in the CDR3. The CDR3 DNA follows: TGTGCCAGCAGCGAGTCCATCCAGGTTACCTCTGGGGCCAACGTCCTGACTTTC. Residues: CASSESIQVTSGANVLTF.

This clonotype has a count of ten or more. The junction and the germline gene differ at one end; a read error may be behind it. The rearrangement uses TRBV5-1 and TRBJ1-2, with 7 bases lining up with TRBD1. This CDR3 is 13 amino acids long. The germline V gene has CDR1 SGHRS and CDR2 YFSETQ. The CDR3 nucleotides read TGTGCCAGCAGCTTGGGGACAGACTATGGCTACACCTTC. Protein product: CASSLGTDYGYTF.

The sample holds a few counts of this clonotype. A much larger clone differs by one base, so this may be a read error. The chain links TRBV20-1 to TRBJ2-7; D unclear. Germline CDR1 DFQATT, CDR2 SNEGSKA (reference sequence). This CDR3 has 15 residues. V dropped 5 bases and J dropped 7 bases, with 24 bases sitting between them. DNA of the CDR3: TGCAGTGCTCCCGTTCCCGCCCGTTCCTACAATGAGCAGTACTTC. It is translated as CSAPVPARSYNEQYF.